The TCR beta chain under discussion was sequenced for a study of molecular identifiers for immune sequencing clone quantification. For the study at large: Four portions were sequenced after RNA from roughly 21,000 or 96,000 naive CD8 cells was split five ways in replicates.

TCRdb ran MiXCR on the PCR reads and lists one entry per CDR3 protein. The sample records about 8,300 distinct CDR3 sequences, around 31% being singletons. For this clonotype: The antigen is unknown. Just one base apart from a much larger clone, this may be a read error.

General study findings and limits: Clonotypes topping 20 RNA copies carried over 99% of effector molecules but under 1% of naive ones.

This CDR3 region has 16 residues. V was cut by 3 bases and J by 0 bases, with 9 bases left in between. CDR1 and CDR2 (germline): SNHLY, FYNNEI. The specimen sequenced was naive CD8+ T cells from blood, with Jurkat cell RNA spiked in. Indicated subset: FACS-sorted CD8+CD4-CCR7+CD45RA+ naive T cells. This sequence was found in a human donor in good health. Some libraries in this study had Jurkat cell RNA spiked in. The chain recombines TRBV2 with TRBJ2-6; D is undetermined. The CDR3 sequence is CASSEVSNSGANVLTF. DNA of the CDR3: TGTGCCAGCAGTGAGGTCAGCAACTCTGGGGCCAACGTCCTGACTTTC.